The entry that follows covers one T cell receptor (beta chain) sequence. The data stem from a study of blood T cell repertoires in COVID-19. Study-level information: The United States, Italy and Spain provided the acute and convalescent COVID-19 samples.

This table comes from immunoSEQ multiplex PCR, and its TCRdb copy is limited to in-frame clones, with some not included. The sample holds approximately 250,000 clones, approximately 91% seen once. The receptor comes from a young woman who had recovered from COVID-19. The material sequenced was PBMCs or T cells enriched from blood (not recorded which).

CDR3 in DNA: TGTGCCAGCAGCTTGGACAGGGGGGCCCAGCATTTT. This gives the protein CASSLDRGAQHF. The genes are TRBV5-6 and TRBJ1-5; 8 bases match TRBD1. J lost 11 bases, V lost 0 bases, and 1 base had no gene match. Germline CDR1 SGHDT, CDR2 YYEEEE. This CDR3 has 12 residues.